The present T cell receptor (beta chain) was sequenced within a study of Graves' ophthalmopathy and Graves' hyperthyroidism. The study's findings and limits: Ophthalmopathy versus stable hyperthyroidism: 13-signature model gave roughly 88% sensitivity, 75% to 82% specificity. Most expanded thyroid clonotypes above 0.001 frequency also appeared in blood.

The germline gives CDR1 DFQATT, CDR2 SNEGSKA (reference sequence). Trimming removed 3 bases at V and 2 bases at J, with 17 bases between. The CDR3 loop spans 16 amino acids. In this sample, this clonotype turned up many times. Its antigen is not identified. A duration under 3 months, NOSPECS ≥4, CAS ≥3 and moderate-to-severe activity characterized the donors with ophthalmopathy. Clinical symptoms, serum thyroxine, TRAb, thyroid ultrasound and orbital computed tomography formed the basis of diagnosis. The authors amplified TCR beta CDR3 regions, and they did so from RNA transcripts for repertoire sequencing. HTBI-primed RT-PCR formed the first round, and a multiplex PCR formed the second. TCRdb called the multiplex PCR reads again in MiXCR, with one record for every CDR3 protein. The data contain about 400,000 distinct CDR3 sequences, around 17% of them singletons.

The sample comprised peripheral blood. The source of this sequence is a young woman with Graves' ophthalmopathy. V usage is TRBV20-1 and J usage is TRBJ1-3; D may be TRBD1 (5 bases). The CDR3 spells CSARGVQAPTGNTIYF. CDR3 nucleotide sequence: TGCAGTGCTAGGGGGGTACAGGCTCCAACTGGAAACACCATATATTTT.